These 2 T cell receptor beta chains share one sample of origin, sequenced in a study of blood T cell repertoires in COVID-19. Some clones are missing from TCRdb's copy, which holds only in-frame ones; the method was immunoSEQ multiplex PCR. The table has 250,000 to 300,000 clones, over 65% seen once. Sequenced input: peripheral blood. These receptor sequences come from a man in his fifties or sixties who had recovered from COVID-19.

The chain has TRBV6-5 and TRBJ1-1; no reliable D call. Per germline, CDR1 MNHEY and CDR2 SVGAGI. The V gene lost 0 bases and the J gene lost 7 bases, with 9 bases spanning the gap. This CDR3 is built from 13 residues. CDR3: CASSYSRFFEAFF. CDR3 DNA: TGTGCCAGCAGTTACTCCCGTTTTTTTGAAGCTTTCTTT.

The rearrangement joins TRBV30 to TRBJ2-7, with 10 nucleotides matching TRBD2. With V trimmed by 2 bases and J by 2 bases, 6 bases remained unmatched. The CDR3 extends over 15 amino acids. CDR1 is GTSNPN and CDR2 is SVGIG in the germline V gene (reference sequence). This chain's CDR3 is CAWSPLAGGPYEQYF. DNA for the CDR3: TGTGCCTGGAGTCCCTTAGCGGGGGGACCCTACGAGCAGTACTTC.